This T cell receptor (beta chain) originates from a study of cytomegalovirus exposure and HLA in healthy donors (dated by TCRdb to 2015 to 2018). Regarding the study in general: An earlier analysis of about 560 of the donors reported approximately 260 Gb of sequence data and about 120 million unique TCR beta sequences obtained from around 190 million T cells. The study used immunosequencing to profile the T cell repertoires of 666 subjects and linked those repertoires to cytomegalovirus serostatus. A later analysis re-analyzed previously published TCR beta repertoires from 550 to 700 donors and added high-resolution HLA genotyping to study TCR occurrence patterns. The aim of the study was to test whether cataloging public T cell receptors could identify signatures of past pathogen exposure. In the later analysis, no new phenotypic data were used to find candidate immune exposures; instead, reliance was placed on TCR beta sequences and their occurrence across donors. Of the approximately 400 genotyped donors, roughly 80% were placed in the genetic ancestry cluster associated with self-reported Caucasian donors. All discovery cohort repertoires had been generated on a single sequencing platform. About five DR-DQ haplotypes were handled as single units for association and clustering, since linkage in the cohort was strong. On average, approximately 250,000 unique TCR beta nucleotide sequences were sequenced per donor among a few hundred genotyped donors of the cohort, with around 19% of those sequences being non-productive. High-throughput TCR immunosequencing, statistical association of individual TCRs with disease status, and machine learning were combined to predict cytomegalovirus infection status. A later genetic analysis took genome-wide SNP genotypes for about 55% of the roughly 670 donors and used that subset as a discovery cohort. Class I and class II HLA loci were covered by the typing at four-digit resolution. About 280 gigabases of sequencing data and roughly 90 million unique TCR sequences were included in an early release covering about 700 HLA-typed donors. To decide whether each TCR beta V gene segment behaved as functional or pseudogenic, an earlier analysis of several hundred of the donors relied on high-throughput TCR beta sequencing. Typing coverage differed by locus: A, B, C, DRB1 and DQB1 were typed in about 620-640 donors, DQA1 in 500 to 550, DPA1 in over 600, and DPB1 in about 450. In addition to the first cohort of 650 to 750 subjects, a separate validation cohort of approximately 130 different subjects was used. Donor age, sex, ethnicity and CMV serostatus were compiled alongside the repertoire data.

Regarding this clone: It lacks a known antigen. Nothing much larger sits one base from this clone, and base qualities are not available.

Per the germline V gene, SGHNT is the CDR1 and YENEEA is the CDR2. V is pruned by 5 bases and J by 7 bases, leaving 7 bases of the junction without a gene match. Reading from cysteine to phenylalanine, the CDR3 counts 15 amino acids. Just the 45-base CDR3 DNA is kept, in frame starting at base 1. Summary of the overall study and its limitations: In a later analysis, several top co-occurrence clusters were reported to appear linked to parvovirus B19, influenza, CMV and Epstein-Barr virus. In a later analysis, most CMV-associated TCR beta chains were found to appear HLA-restricted, with HLA associations seemingly driven largely by CMV exposure. According to a later analysis, TCR association rates differed among HLA loci, with DRB1 alleles showing the most associated TCRs and HLA-C alleles showing the fewest. An earlier analysis of around 540 of the donors showed that most TCR beta V segments appeared in productive rearrangements either about 87% or about 30% of the time, which broadly matched IMGT annotations. The authors suggested that the approach could potentially be generalized to other disease states and immunological phenotypes. In the study, approximately 160 TCR beta chains were listed as associated with cytomegalovirus. Immune exposure information for the cohort was limited to CMV serostatus. Linkage disequilibrium might explain the correlated functional status among segregating V segments, but an unknown experimental factor could not be ruled out. An association between a missense DCLRE1C variant and V-gene and J-gene trimming of TCR beta chains was found in a later genetic analysis and replicated in an independent cohort. Some IMGT-functional V segments, including TRBV6-2 and TRBV6-3, could not be distinguished by the 87-base-pair reads and were therefore excluded. In both the original and validation cohorts, the classifier was reported to diagnose cytomegalovirus status with high specificity and sensitivity. In a later analysis, HLA-associated TCR beta chains showed more clonal expansion and lower generation probabilities than non-associated chains that were equally common. In a later genetic analysis, fewer N-insertions in productive TCRs were reported among donors in an Asian-associated ancestry cluster than the roughly 700-donor mean. In vitro tests confirmed that a few of the cytomegalovirus-associated TCR beta chains recognize cytomegalovirus antigens. When HLA alleles, especially DR and DQ, strongly co-occurred, TCR associations were difficult to assign to individual alleles. Specific HLA alleles were associated with roughly 17,000 TCR beta sequences at a false discovery rate of 0.05 in a later analysis. A further reported finding was that TCR beta sequences accurately predicted the HLA-A and HLA-B alleles for most subjects in the first cohort. The sequencing pipeline was judged likely to have produced a cluster of highly shared sequence variants as a technical artifact. Sequencing depth was assumed to be roughly uniform across donors in the presence/absence analyses, though that assumption may not hold. While some public TCRs were present in many individuals, most TCR sequences turned up only very rarely across donors. Because HLA typing was missing for some donors at each locus, association tests included only the typed subset. This cohort had only TCR beta chains sequenced, and the lack of alpha or paired-chain data limited which features could be detected. The earlier analysis of approximately 540 of the donors excluded 15 to 20 rarely observed V segments, including chromosome 9 orphons, because counts were too low.

The cohort consisted of 666 healthy bone marrow donors. At the time of sampling, all cohort members were nominally healthy, though unrecorded immune exposures were likely present. The donor was CMV seronegative and belonged to the group of under 400 seronegative cohort members. Each donor provided a peripheral blood sample, and peripheral blood mononuclear cells were used for TCR beta sequencing. The Qiagen DNeasy Blood Extraction Kit was used to extract genomic DNA from the blood cell samples. The library was produced with the immunoSEQ multiplex PCR assay. A mixture of 60 forward primers for TCR Vbeta segments and 13 reverse primers for TCR Jbeta segments was used in the multiplex PCR. The CDR3 region of rearranged TCR beta genes was amplified from genomic DNA by a multiplex PCR assay. Amplified TCR beta libraries were sequenced as 87-base-pair reads on the Illumina HiSeq System. Processing in the source paper ran as follows. In a later analysis, roughly 80 million unique TCR beta chains were counted across the approximately 670 repertoires, and about 10 million of these chains were shared by at least two donors. Raw reads were error-corrected and collapsed into unique sequences by a nearest-neighbor algorithm in which closely related sequences were merged to remove PCR and sequencing errors. V, D and J gene segments were assigned by aligning CDR3 sequences to IMGT reference sequences. Each retained sequence needed at least a six-nucleotide match to both a V gene segment and a J gene segment. Rearrangements were called productive when the CDR3 lacked stop codons and stayed in frame with V and J; all others were non-productive. CDR3 was defined by IMGT convention, running from the second conserved V-encoded cysteine to the conserved J-encoded phenylalanine. The earlier analysis of 500 to 650 of the donors excluded any sequence lacking an unambiguous match to a single V gene segment. In an earlier analysis of 587 of the donors, V segments were called functional above 56.7% productive rearrangements and were called segregating when the between-donor standard deviation exceeded 5%. To diagnose cytomegalovirus status from the catalog of TCR beta chain sequences, a statistical classification framework was built. In a later analysis, V and J genes were assigned by comparing TCR nucleotide sequences against IMGT/GENE-DB human TR gene sequences. In a later analysis, CDR3 sequences and most-parsimonious VDJ recombination scenarios were assigned using the TCRdist pipeline. In a later analysis, each TCR beta chain was defined by its CDR3 amino acid sequence together with its V-gene family, and reads lacking a unique V-gene family were excluded. To address suspected cross-contamination and a sequencing artifact, a later analysis removed approximately 600 highly shared, low-generation-probability nucleotide sequences. For each public chain, a later analysis derived a clonal expansion index from normalized ranks of inferred template counts within each repertoire. In a later analysis, generation probabilities were computed with a VDJ recombination model fitted to out-of-frame rearrangements, and the resulting probabilities were checked against IGoR. In a later analysis, hypergeometric tests were used to score TCR-TCR, TCR-HLA and TCR-CMV co-occurrence, with a repertoire-size bias correction applied to TCR pairs. In a later analysis, false discovery rates were estimated by permuting HLA or CMV assignments 20 times. In a later analysis, co-occurring TCRs were grouped using DBSCAN, and TCRdist sequence similarity was added for clustering within HLA-allele-positive subsets. Repertoires with fewer than 30,000 or more than 120,000 public chains, plus five repertoires with anomalous nucleotide sharing, were excluded from co-occurrence clustering. Here the immuneACCESS table is served through TCRdb, limited to in-frame sequences with V and J called. Missing clones are a known gap in these copies; in checked studies unresolved V genes cover under half, and the rest lacks a known reason. V, J and clone size are those of that table, while D and trimming were read from the DNA. Across this sample there are about 180,000 clones, with around 80% seen only once. In total, the top ten clones hold 4.8% of the sample.

The sequencing input was PBMCs. The receptor comes from a man aged 18 to 29 in good health and CMV-seronegative. The chain joins TRBV11-3 to TRBJ2-7; 14 middle bases align to TRBD2. The encoded CDR3 is CASSPPGLAGEEQYF. The DNA sequence is TGTGCCAGCAGCCCTCCGGGACTAGCGGGAGAAGAGCAGTACTTC.